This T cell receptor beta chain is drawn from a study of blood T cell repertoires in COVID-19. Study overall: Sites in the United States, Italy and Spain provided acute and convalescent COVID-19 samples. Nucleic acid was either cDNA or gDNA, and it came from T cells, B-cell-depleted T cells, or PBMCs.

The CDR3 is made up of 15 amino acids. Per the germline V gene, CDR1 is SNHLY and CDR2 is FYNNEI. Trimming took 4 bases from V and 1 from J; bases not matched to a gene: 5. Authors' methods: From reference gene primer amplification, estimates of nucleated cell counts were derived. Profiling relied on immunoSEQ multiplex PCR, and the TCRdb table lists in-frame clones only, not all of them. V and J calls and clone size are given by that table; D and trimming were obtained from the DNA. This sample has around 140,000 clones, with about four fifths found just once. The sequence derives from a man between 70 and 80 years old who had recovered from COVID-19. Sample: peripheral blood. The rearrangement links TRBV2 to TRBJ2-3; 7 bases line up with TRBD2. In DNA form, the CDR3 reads TGTGCCAGCAGTGGTAGAAGCGGGGGCACAGATACGCAGTATTTT. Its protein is CASSGRSGGTDTQYF.